The count of the clone carrying this T cell receptor beta chain is one. During active infection, Seattle patients enrolled and were then monitored through disease. Looked up from germline, CDR1 is LNHDA and CDR2 is SQIVND (reference sequence). The CDR3 is 15 amino acids. V was clipped by 5 bases and J by 5 bases, with 18 bases between them. The table came from immunoSEQ multiplex PCR; TCRdb's copy has only in-frame clones and leaves some out. The sample records 400,000 to 450,000 clones, around 90% being singletons. This entry belongs to a study of blood T cell repertoires in COVID-19. Study overall: The study drew acute and convalescent COVID-19 samples from the United States, Italy and Spain.

The rearrangement links TRBV19 to TRBJ1-1; no clear D gene. The sequenced sample consisted of peripheral blood. The TCR was taken from a man between 18 and 29 years old with COVID-19, enrolled during active disease. The CDR3 spells CASSPRLSTLTEAFF. The CDR3 DNA reads TGTGCCAGTAGTCCCCGTCTTTCTACGTTGACTGAAGCTTTCTTT. The variable domain in full, with the rest retrieved from reference TRBV19 and TRBJ1-1, is DGGITQSPKYLFRKEGQNVTLSCEQNLNHDAMYWYRQDPGQGLRLIYYSQIVNDFQKGDIAEGYSVSREKKESFPLTVTSAQKNPTAFYLCASSPRLSTLTEAFFGQGTRLTVV.